These 14 T cell receptor beta chains were sequenced from one sample in a study of T-cell memory formation after mild COVID-19. TCRdb itself ran the 5' RACE reads through MiXCR, one entry per CDR3 protein. The profile shows 500,000 to 550,000 distinct CDR3 sequences, just over 20% of them singletons. Sequenced: PBMCs or a T cell subset sorted from them (not recorded which). All receptors come from an adult woman who had mild COVID-19 (a few samples of this study predate the infection). Cell type and time point are not known.

This clonotype was detected a few times. This chain uses TRBV12-3 or TRBV12-4 with TRBJ1-5; the D gene is possibly TRBD1 (5 bases). CDR3 length: 13 amino acids. Trimming removed 8 bases from V and 3 bases from J, with 11 bases in between. The CDR3 sequence is CASFQGVNQPQHF. CDR3 in DNA: TGTGCCAGCTTCCAGGGCGTCAATCAGCCCCAGCATTTT.

There are many counts of this clonotype. The V call is TRBV18, the J call TRBJ1-4; the match to TRBD1 covers 9 bases. Germline values: CDR1 KGHSH, CDR2 LQKENI. This CDR3 region has 16 residues. V lost 2 bases, J lost 8 bases, and 9 bases stayed unmatched. The CDR3 DNA is TGTGCCAGCTCACCAACTCTTACAGGGGGCAGCGAAAAACTGTTTTTT. It translates to CASSPTLTGGSEKLFF. The full variable domain, its missing parts supplied by reference TRBV18 and TRBJ1-4, is NAGVMQNPRHLVRRRGQEARLRCSPMKGHSHVYWYRQLPEEGLKFMVYLQKENIIDESGMPKERFSAEFPKEGPSILRIQQVVRGDSAAYFCASSPTLTGGSEKLFFGSGTQLSVL.

This clonotype was counted a few times. V gene TRBV29-1 combines with J gene TRBJ2-7; TRBD2 aligns across 8 bases. Losses at the gene ends were 1 base for V and 2 bases for J; bases not matched to a gene: 7. The V gene's germline CDR1 is SQVTM and CDR2 ANQGSEA. This CDR3 has 15 amino acids. CDR3 amino acids: CSVEAGTSTTYEQYF. The CDR3 region has the DNA TGCAGCGTTGAAGCCGGGACTAGTACAACCTACGAGCAGTACTTC.

The rearrangement links TRBV9 to TRBJ2-1, with 11 nucleotides matching TRBD2. The CDR3 covers 16 residues. Germline CDR1 SGDLS, CDR2 YYNGEE. With V trimmed by 3 bases and J by 2 bases, 4 bases remained unmatched. CDR3 in DNA: TGTGCCAGCAGCGACGCTAGCGGGAGGACCTACAATGAGCAGTTCTTC. It codes for CASSDASGRTYNEQFF.

This clonotype turned up a few times. V is TRBV12-3 or TRBV12-4 and J is TRBJ2-1; TRBD1 is a possible D gene (6 bases). There are 16 residues in the CDR3. V dropped 3 bases and J dropped 8 bases, with 20 bases sitting between them. The CDR3 protein is CASSFARDIARDEQFF. CDR3 in DNA: TGTGCCAGCAGTTTCGCCCGGGACATAGCCAGGGATGAGCAGTTCTTC.

CDR3 protein: CATMGGSGYEQYF. The CDR3 nucleotides read TGTGCCACGATGGGGGGGTCGGGCTACGAGCAGTACTTC. The rearrangement links TRBV10-3 to TRBJ2-7; 7 positions match TRBD2. The germline V gene encodes CDR1 ENHRY and CDR2 SYGVKD. The CDR3 sequence is 13 residues long. J lost 3 bases, V lost 10 bases, and 9 bases had no gene match.

DNA of the CDR3: TGTGCCAGCAGCTTAATTCGGACCCAAGAGACCCAGTACTTC. This encodes CASSLIRTQETQYF. The chain couples TRBV7-9 to TRBJ2-5; D is unresolved. The germline V gene encodes CDR1 SEHNR and CDR2 FQNEAQ (reference sequence). V lost 2 bases to trimming and J lost 1 base, with 8 bases between them. This CDR3 has 14 amino acids.

The rearrangement uses TRBV5-1 and TRBJ2-2, with TRBD2 matching 8 bases. Trimming took 2 bases from V and 3 from J; bases not matched to a gene: 3. The CDR3 extends over 15 amino acids. Germline V gene data show CDR1 as SGHRS and CDR2 as YFSETQ. CDR3 coding DNA: TGCGCCAGCAGCTTTCCCGGGGGGGACACCGGGGAGCTGTTTTTT. Residues: CASSFPGGDTGELFF.

The chain combines TRBV20-1 with TRBJ1-5; TRBD1 aligns across 7 bases. Germline assignment: CDR1 DFQATT and CDR2 SNEGSKA (reference sequence). The ends lost 4 bases at V and 6 bases at J; junction bases unmatched: 9. This CDR3 is 14 amino acids long. In DNA, the CDR3 is TGCAGTGCTAAGGGAGGGGGCGACATTCAGCCCCAGCATTTT. It encodes CSAKGGGDIQPQHF.

V usage is TRBV11-2 and J usage is TRBJ1-1; 10 bases match TRBD1. This CDR3 region has 14 residues. The germline gives CDR1 SGHAT, CDR2 FQNNGV. V trimming: 5 bases; J trimming: 7 bases; junction bases outside the gene matches: 7. The CDR3 nucleotides are TGTGCCAGCAGCCTGGGGACAGGGGCCCTTGAAGCTTTCTTT. Amino acids: CASSLGTGALEAFF.

The chain recombines TRBV5-4 with TRBJ2-6; 9 bases agree with TRBD1. Losses at the gene ends were 7 bases for V and 3 bases for J; bases not matched to a gene: 14. Germline CDR1 reads SGHNT; CDR2 reads YYREEE (reference sequence). The CDR3 is 18 amino acids. This CDR3 reads CASRRDRVSLSGANVLTF. As DNA, the CDR3 is TGTGCCAGCCGTCGGGACAGGGTTTCACTAAGTGGGGCCAACGTCCTGACTTTC.

In this sample, this clonotype turned up a few times. This chain connects TRBV6-5 to TRBJ2-3, with 9 bases aligning to TRBD1. Looked up from germline, CDR1 is MNHEY and CDR2 is SVGAGI. Trimming took 5 bases from V and 8 from J; bases not matched to a gene: 8. The CDR3 consists of 14 residues. The CDR3 DNA follows: TGTGCCAGCAGTCCCGGGACAGGGCTAGTTACGCAGTATTTT. Translating it yields CASSPGTGLVTQYF.

This clonotype was detected only a few times. The J gene is TRBJ2-5, the V gene TRBV5-1; 7 bases fit TRBD1. After removal of 4 bases from V and 0 bases from J, the junction contained 9 bases not matched to a gene. The germline V gene has CDR1 SGHRS and CDR2 YFSETQ. The CDR3 spans 16 residues. The CDR3 DNA sequence: TGCGCCAGCAGCCCAGGGACAGACCTGTACCAAGAGACCCAGTACTTC. This gives the protein CASSPGTDLYQETQYF. The full variable domain, rest sourced from reference TRBV5-1 and TRBJ2-5, is KAGVTQTPRYLIKTRGQQVTLSCSPISGHRSVSWYQQTPGQGLQFLFEYFSETQRNKGNFPGRFSGRQFSNSRSEMNVSTLELGDSALYLCASSPGTDLYQETQYFGPGTRLLVL.

Here the CDR3 reads CASSLDSALPLAFF. The CDR3, as DNA: TGTGCCAGCAGCTTAGATTCAGCTTTACCGCTAGCTTTCTTT. The rearrangement links TRBV11-3 to TRBJ1-1; D is uncertain. V was clipped by 0 bases and J by 10 bases, with 15 bases between them. Germline CDR1 is SGHNT and CDR2 is YENEEA. The CDR3 totals 14 residues.